A single sample is the source of the 15 T cell receptor beta chains below, sequenced in a study of T cell repertoires in cytomegalovirus infection. TCRdb itself ran the reads through MiXCR, one entry per CDR3 protein. The sample holds roughly 720,000 distinct CDR3 sequences, 35% seen once. Sequenced sample: PBMCs. Every receptor here comes from a human donor in good health (CMV status not recorded). Some clones in this sample may be carry-over from other donors' samples.

The chain joins TRBV20-1 to TRBJ2-1; no clear D gene. The CDR3 is 13 residues long. V lost 5 bases, J lost 6 bases, and 14 bases lay in between. Germline V CDR1 and CDR2: DFQATT, SNEGSKA (reference sequence). CDR3 protein: CSAGVWSGNEQFF. The CDR3 DNA sequence: TGCAGTGCTGGGGTGTGGTCGGGCAATGAGCAGTTCTTC.

The table lists this clonotype with a few counts. The CDR3 here is CASSYTSRTGTDTQYF. The CDR3 nucleotides read TGTGCCAGCAGTTACACCTCTAGGACAGGCACAGATACGCAGTATTTT. The V call is TRBV6-5, the J call TRBJ2-3; D possibly corresponds to TRBD1 (6 bases). The germline gives CDR1 MNHEY, CDR2 SVGAGI. CDR3 size: 16 residues. The V end was cut by 2 bases, the J end by 1 base, with 13 bases between.

V and J are TRBV4-1 and TRBJ2-1; TRBD2 might be the D (6 bases). Germline V gene sequence: CDR1 MGHRA, CDR2 YSYEKL. Trimming removed 4 bases from V and 4 bases from J, with 14 bases in between. There are 15 residues in the CDR3. CDR3: CASSLERREYNEQFF. In DNA, the CDR3 is TGCGCCAGCAGCCTCGAGCGGCGGGAATACAATGAGCAGTTCTTC.

A note on this clonotype: Germline is not matched at one junction end, which may reflect a read error. This chain connects TRBV11-2 to TRBJ1-1, with D perhaps TRBD1 (6 bases). CDR1 is SGHAT, CDR2 FQNNGV, per germline. The CDR3 is made up of 22 amino acids. CDR3 region: CASSSPIPGTKSASGMNTEACF. The DNA of the CDR3 is TGTGCCAGCAGCTCCCCGATACCCGGGACAAAGAGCGCAAGCGGAATGAACACGGAAGCTTGCTTT. Looking up the rest from reference TRBV11-2 and TRBJ1-1 gives the full variable domain: EAGVAQSPRYKIIEKRQSVAFWCNPISGHATLYWYQQILGQGPKLLIQFQNNGVVDDSQLPKDRFSAERLKGVDSTLKIQPAKLEDSAVYLCASSSPIPGTKSASGMNTEACFGQGTRLTVV.

The gene calls are TRBV6-1 and TRBJ1-5; no definite D call. Germline-derived CDR1 and CDR2 are MNHNS and SASEGT. Trimming took 7 bases from V and 1 from J, leaving 11 bases between them. This CDR3 has 14 amino acids. CDR3 region: CASTTVWSNQPQHF. CDR3 sequence (DNA): TGTGCCAGCACCACGGTGTGGAGCAATCAGCCCCAGCATTTT.

The chain combines TRBV7-9 with TRBJ2-6; D is uncertain. V lost 7 bases and J 2 bases, leaving 6 bases between the germline ends. Germline values: CDR1 SEHNR, CDR2 FQNEAQ (reference sequence). The CDR3 runs to 13 residues. The CDR3: CASTATGANVLTF. CDR3 bases: TGTGCCAGCACAGCGACTGGGGCCAACGTCCTGACTTTC.

This clonotype was recorded a few times. This chain links TRBV6-1 with TRBJ2-7; D gene ambiguous. Germline V gives CDR1 MNHNS, CDR2 SASEGT. The CDR3 has 14 amino acids. V gave up 1 base and J gave up 1 base, with 8 bases separating them. The CDR3 sequence is CASSEDRRSYEQYF. The CDR3 region has the DNA TGTGCCAGCAGTGAAGACAGACGTTCCTACGAGCAGTACTTC.

This clonotype was counted once. Being one base from a much bigger clone, this may be a read error. This chain connects TRBV7-2 to TRBJ2-1, with 13 bases fitting TRBD2. The CDR3 sequence is 15 residues long. CDR1 and CDR2 from the germline V gene are SGHTA and FQGNSA. CDR3 bases: TGTGCCAGCAGCTGGGGACTAGCGGGGAACAATGAGCAGTTATTC. Translated: CASSWGLAGNNEQLF.

This clonotype was found once. J is TRBJ1-2 and V is TRBV7-2; TRBD1 matches at 8 bases. The CDR3 has 15 residues. Germline V gene sequence: CDR1 SGHTA, CDR2 FQGNSA. Trimming removed 4 bases from V and 4 bases from J; junction bases left unmatched: 8. This CDR3 reads CASSSDRDGGYGYTF. The CDR3 DNA reads TGTGCCAGCAGCTCGGACAGGGACGGGGGCTATGGCTACACCTTC. Drawing the rest from reference TRBV7-2 and TRBJ1-2, the complete variable domain is GAGVSQSPSNKVTEKGKDVELRCDPISGHTALYWYRQSLGQGLEFLIYFQGNSAPDKSGLPSDRFSAERTGGSVSTLTIQRTQQEDSAVYLCASSSDRDGGYGYTFGSGTRLTVV.

This clonotype was seen a handful of times. This chain uses TRBV6-2 or TRBV6-3 with TRBJ2-7; TRBD1 agrees at 7 bases. The V and J ends lost 6 bases and 4 bases, in that order; junction bases with no gene match: 12. The CDR3 runs to 15 residues. Looked up from germline, CDR1 is MNHEY and CDR2 is SVGEGT. The CDR3 DNA reads as TGTGCCAGCAGCCGACCCCCGGGACAGCTTTACGAGCAGTACTTC. It is translated as CASSRPPGQLYEQYF.

In its sample, this clonotype was seen once. The chain has TRBV6-6 and TRBJ2-1; the D call may be TRBD1 or TRBD2 (7 bases each). CDR1 MNHNY and CDR2 SVGAGI come from the germline V gene (reference sequence). This CDR3 contains 18 residues. V lost 2 bases and J lost 4, with 21 bases in between. CDR3 sequence reads: CASSYTRQGGGSYNEQFF. The CDR3, as DNA: TGTGCCAGCAGTTACACGCGACAGGGAGGGGGGTCATACAATGAGCAGTTCTTC.

This chain links TRBV12-3 or TRBV12-4 with TRBJ1-2; D is ambiguous. V lost 8 bases to trimming and J lost 4 bases, with 8 bases between them. This CDR3 comprises 11 residues. CDR3 region: CASARFYGYTF. CDR3 nucleotide sequence: TGTGCCAGCGCCCGATTCTATGGCTACACCTTC.

A few counts support this clonotype. The V call is TRBV6-8, the J call TRBJ1-3; D is unclear. Trimming left V 5 bases short and J 7 bases short, with 18 bases between. Germline V CDR1 and CDR2: MNHGY, SAAAGT. The CDR3 contains 15 residues. The CDR3 sequence: CASSASSLMINTIYF. The CDR3 DNA is TGTGCCAGCAGTGCGAGCAGTCTGATGATCAACACCATATATTTT.

In this sample, this clonotype turned up a few times. The genes are TRBV19 and TRBJ2-2; perhaps D is TRBD1 or TRBD2 (7 bases each). The V and J ends lost 4 bases and 4 bases respectively, with 13 bases between them. This CDR3 has 15 amino acids. Germline loops: CDR1 LNHDA, CDR2 SQIVND (reference sequence). The DNA for the CDR3 is TGTGCCAGTAGTACGACAGGGAGGGGCACCGGGGAGCTGTTTTTT. Its translation: CASSTTGRGTGELFF.

The chain recombines TRBV7-2 with TRBJ1-3; D is undetermined. CDR1 SGHTA and CDR2 FQGNSA come from the germline V gene. The CDR3 extends over 13 amino acids. Trimming stripped 3 bases from V and 4 bases from J, with 7 bases between. The CDR3 sequence is CASSFIQGNTIYF. DNA for the CDR3: TGTGCCAGCAGCTTTATTCAAGGAAACACCATATATTTT.